This T cell receptor (beta chain) derives from a study of breast tumors, draining lymph nodes, adjacent tissues. Germline CDR1 reads SGHTA; CDR2 reads FQGNSA. The CDR3 length is 15 residues. The junction had 11 bases not matched to a gene; V was cut back by 6 bases and J by 4 bases. MiXCR was run by TCRdb on the multiplex PCR reads, yielding one entry per CDR3 protein. The data show roughly 14,000 distinct CDR3 sequences, about 60% seen once. The TCR comes from a female donor with breast cancer. Some clones in this sample may be carry-over from other donors' samples. V gene TRBV7-2 combines with J gene TRBJ2-7; 8 bases match TRBD2. The specimen was tumor-adjacent breast tissue. Written as DNA, the CDR3 is TGTGCCAGCAGTTCAACCCCCGGGAGGGGTTACGAGCAGTACTTC. Amino acids: CASSSTPGRGYEQYF.